These 11 T cell receptor beta chains came from one sample sequenced in a study of T cell repertoires in cytomegalovirus infection. TCRdb reprocessed the reads via MiXCR and lists one record per CDR3 protein. The table has about 530,000 distinct CDR3 sequences, around a quarter seen once. The material sequenced was PBMCs. These receptors were taken from a human donor in good health (CMV status not recorded). Some clones in this sample may be carry-over from other donors' samples.

There are a few counts of this clonotype. This chain joins TRBV7-2 and TRBJ2-1; D not certain. The CDR3 sequence is 14 residues long. With 0 bases removed from V and 8 bases from J, the gap between germline ends came to 11 bases. CDR1 SGHTA and CDR2 FQGNSA come from the germline V gene. The CDR3 sequence is CASSLAGRGDEQFF. The DNA for the CDR3 is TGTGCCAGCAGCTTAGCGGGCCGCGGCGATGAGCAGTTCTTC.

The chain carries TRBV2 and TRBJ2-1; 13 bases map to TRBD2. J lost 0 bases, V lost 6 bases, and 14 bases had no gene match. CDR1 is SNHLY, CDR2 FYNNEI, per germline. The CDR3 has 20 residues. CDR3 residues: CASRARRGLAGVGSYNEQFF. As DNA, the CDR3 is TGTGCCAGCAGAGCACGCAGAGGACTAGCGGGAGTCGGCTCCTACAATGAGCAGTTCTTC.

This clonotype was counted once. The chain recombines TRBV7-2 with TRBJ2-1; 12 bases align to TRBD2. The germline CDR1 and CDR2 sequences are SGHTA and FQGNSA. After removal of 0 bases from V and 8 bases from J, the junction contained 5 bases not matched to a gene. The CDR3 runs to 16 residues. The CDR3 region is CASSLAASGRGDEQFF. The CDR3 bases are TGTGCCAGCAGCTTAGCGGCTAGCGGGAGGGGTGATGAGCAGTTCTTC.

V is TRBV11-3 and J is TRBJ2-3; D is possibly TRBD1 (6 bases). V shed 5 bases and J shed 9 bases, with 18 bases lying between them. Per germline, CDR1 SGHNT and CDR2 YENEEA. This CDR3 has 14 amino acids. The CDR3 DNA reads TGTGCCAGCAGCCCATACCATGAGAGGGGGACGCAGTATTTT. Its translation is CASSPYHERGTQYF.

This clonotype occurred many times. The chain joins TRBV12-3 or TRBV12-4 to TRBJ1-1; D is unresolved. The V end lost 5 bases, the J end lost 4 bases, and 14 bases lay between the germline ends. The CDR3 loop spans 14 amino acids. This CDR3 reads CASSGEYWGTEAFF. As DNA, the CDR3 is TGTGCCAGCAGTGGGGAGTACTGGGGCACTGAAGCTTTCTTT.

This clonotype was picked up a small number of times. This rearrangement joins TRBV4-3 to TRBJ2-1; D may be TRBD1 or TRBD2 (7 bases each). Trimming shortened V by 3 bases and J by 12 bases, and 15 bases separated the two germline ends. This CDR3 has 13 amino acids. CDR1 is LGHNA, CDR2 YSLEER, per germline. This CDR3 is CASSHSLRGGQFF. The CDR3 DNA reads as TGCGCCAGCAGCCATTCACTCAGGGGGGGGCAGTTCTTC.

The chain uses TRBV6-2 or TRBV6-3 and TRBJ2-1, with TRBD2 identical over 13 bases. Losses at the gene ends were 6 bases for V and 8 bases for J; bases not matched to a gene: 10. CDR3 size: 16 residues. Germline loops: CDR1 MNHEY, CDR2 SVGEGT. The CDR3 sequence: CASSDHRTSGSYEQFF. The CDR3 DNA reads TGTGCCAGCAGCGATCATCGGACTAGCGGGAGTTATGAGCAGTTCTTC.

The J gene is TRBJ2-7, the V gene TRBV12-3 or TRBV12-4; 9 positions agree with TRBD1. The trim removed 5 bases at V and 3 bases at J, leaving 5 bases unmatched. This CDR3 region has 14 residues. The CDR3 loop reads CASSQGTGHYEQYV. The CDR3, as DNA: TGTGCCAGCAGTCAAGGGACAGGGCACTACGAGCAGTACGTC.

A single count supports this clonotype. This is likely a read error, given that the CDR3 carries no conserved phenylalanine or tryptophan at its end. This chain connects TRBV7-3 to TRBJ1-2; D remains unclear. The germline CDR1 and CDR2 sequences are SGHTA and FQGTGA. The CDR3 is 13 residues long. V was shortened by 5 bases and J by 4 bases, with 11 bases between the two germline ends. CDR3 nucleotides: TGTGCCAGCAGCGACGGCGCGGGCTATGGCTACACCTCC. Protein sequence: CASSDGAGYGYTS.

The chain uses TRBV4-2 and TRBJ1-5; D might be TRBD1 (6 bases). The germline V gene has CDR1 LGHNA and CDR2 YNFKEQ. This CDR3 comprises 16 residues. V lost 0 bases and J lost 1, with 10 bases in between. The chain's CDR3 is CASSQDEGGSNQPQHF. DNA of the CDR3: TGTGCCAGCAGCCAAGATGAGGGGGGAAGCAATCAGCCCCAGCATTTT.

Only a few counts were recorded for this clonotype. V and J are TRBV19 and TRBJ2-1; TRBD1 matches at 7 bases. Germline V gives CDR1 LNHDA, CDR2 SQIVND (reference sequence). With 6 bases clipped from V and 5 bases from J, the junction kept 7 bases outside the gene matches. The CDR3 runs 14 residues. CDR3 in amino acids: CASSDRVANNEQFF. The CDR3 nucleotides are TGTGCCAGTAGCGACAGGGTGGCGAACAATGAGCAGTTCTTC.